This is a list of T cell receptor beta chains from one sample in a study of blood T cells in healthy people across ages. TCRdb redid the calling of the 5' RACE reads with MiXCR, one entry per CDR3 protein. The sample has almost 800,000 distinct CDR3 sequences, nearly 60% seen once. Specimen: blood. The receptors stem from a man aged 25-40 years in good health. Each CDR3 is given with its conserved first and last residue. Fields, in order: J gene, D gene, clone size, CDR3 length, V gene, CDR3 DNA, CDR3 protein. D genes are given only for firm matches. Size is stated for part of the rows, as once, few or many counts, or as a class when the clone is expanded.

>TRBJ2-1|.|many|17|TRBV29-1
TGCAGCGTTGAAGATCCCCTACTCGCGGAATCCTACAATGAGCAGTTCTTC
CSVEDPLLAESYNEQFF
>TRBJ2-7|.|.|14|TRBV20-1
TGCAGTGCTAGCGCCCGGACCCTATATGGAGAGCAGTACTTC
CSASARTLYGEQYF
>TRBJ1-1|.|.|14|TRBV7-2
TGTGCCAGCAGCACCAGTTTGTTGAACACTGAAGCTTTCTTT
CASSTSLLNTEAFF
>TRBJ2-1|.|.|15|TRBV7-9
TGTGCCAGCAGCCCAGCGGGTAATCGGGCCAATGAGCAGTTCTTC
CASSPAGNRANEQFF
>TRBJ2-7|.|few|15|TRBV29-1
TGCAGCGTTGAGACCCCGGACGGCCAGAATTACGAGCAGTACTTC
CSVETPDGQNYEQYF
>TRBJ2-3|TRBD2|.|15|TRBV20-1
TGCAGTGCTAGTCCGACTAGCGGGTACCTAAAAAGGCAGTATTTT
CSASPTSGYLKRQYF
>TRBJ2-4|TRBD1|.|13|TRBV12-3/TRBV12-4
TGTGCCAGCAGCTACCAGGGGGTTAACATTCAGTACTTC
CASSYQGVNIQYF
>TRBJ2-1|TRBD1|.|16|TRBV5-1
TGCGCCAGCAAGATAAGGGACAGGGAGAGCGGCAATGAGCAGTTCTTC
CASKIRDRESGNEQFF
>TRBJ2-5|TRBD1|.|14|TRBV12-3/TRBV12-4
TGTGCCAGCAGCCCAAATACAGGGGAGGAGACCCAGTACTTC
CASSPNTGEETQYF
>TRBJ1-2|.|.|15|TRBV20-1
TGCAGTGCTAGCTTCCGGCTAAGCGCGGGCTTTGGCTACACCTTC
CSASFRLSAGFGYTF
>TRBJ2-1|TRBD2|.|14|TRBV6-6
TGTGCCAGCAGTTCCCGAAGCGGGGACAATGAGCAGTTCTTC
CASSSRSGDNEQFF
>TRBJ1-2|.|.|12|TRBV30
TGTGCCTGGAAAAGAAAAGTTGATGGCTACACCTTC
CAWKRKVDGYTF
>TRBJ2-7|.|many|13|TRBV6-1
TGTGCCAGCATCGCACAGGGTAGTTACGAGCAGTACTTC
CASIAQGSYEQYF
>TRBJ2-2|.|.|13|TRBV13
TGTGCCAGCAGCTTCGCAGCGTCCGGGGAGCTGTTTTTT
CASSFAASGELFF
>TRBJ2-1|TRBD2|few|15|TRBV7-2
TGTGCCAGCAGCGCTGCGGGAGGGGGATACAATGAGCAGTTCTTC
CASSAAGGGYNEQFF
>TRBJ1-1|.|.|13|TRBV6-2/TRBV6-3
TGTGCCAGCAGTTACGACACCTACACTGAAGCTTTCTTT
CASSYDTYTEAFF
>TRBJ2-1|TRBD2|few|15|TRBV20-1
TGCAGTGCTAGGGGACTAGCGGGAGTTAAGGATGAGCAGTTCTTC
CSARGLAGVKDEQFF
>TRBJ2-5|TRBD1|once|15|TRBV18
TGTGCCAGCTCGCCCGGGACAGCAGTTTTCAATGAGCAGTACTTC
CASSPGTAVFNEQYF
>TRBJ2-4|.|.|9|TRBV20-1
TGCAGTGCTCGCGGGGTGGTGTACTTC
CSARGVVYF
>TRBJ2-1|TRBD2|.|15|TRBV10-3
TGTGCCATCACCGAGCTAGCGGGAGGAGGAAATGAGCAGTTCTTC
CAITELAGGGNEQFF
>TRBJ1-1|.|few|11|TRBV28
TGTGCCAGCAGTCGACCCACTGAAGCTTTCTTT
CASSRPTEAFF
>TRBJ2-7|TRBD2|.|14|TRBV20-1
TGCAGTGCTAGAGTACTAGCGGGGGTCCACGAGCAGTACTTC
CSARVLAGVHEQYF
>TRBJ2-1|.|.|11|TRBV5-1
TGCGCCAGCAGCTTGCGGACGGAGCAGTTCTTC
CASSLRTEQFF
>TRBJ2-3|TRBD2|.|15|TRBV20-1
TGCAGTGCTGAACCGACTAGCGGAGGCACAGATACGCAGTATTTT
CSAEPTSGGTDTQYF
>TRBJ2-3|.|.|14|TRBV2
TGTGCCAGCAGTGAAACCTGGGGCCCAGATACGCAGTATTTT
CASSETWGPDTQYF
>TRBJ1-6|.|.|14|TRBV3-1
TGTGCCAGCAGCCAAGAAGGGGGAAGTCCACCCCTCCACTTT
CASSQEGGSPPLHF
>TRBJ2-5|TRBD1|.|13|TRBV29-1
TGCAGCGTTCGGGACAGAACCAAAGAGACCCAGTACTTC
CSVRDRTKETQYF
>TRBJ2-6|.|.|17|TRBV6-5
TGTGCCAGCAGTTACGCGGGACTCGGACAAAGGGCCAACGTCCTGACTTTC
CASSYAGLGQRANVLTF
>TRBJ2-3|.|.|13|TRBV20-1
TGCAGTGCTATGGTTTTGGGGTCAGATACGCAGTATTTT
CSAMVLGSDTQYF
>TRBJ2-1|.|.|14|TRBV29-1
TGCAGCGTTGAGCGGGTAGGTGCCTACAATGACCAGTTCTTC
CSVERVGAYNDQFF
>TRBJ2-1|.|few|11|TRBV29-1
TGCAGCGTTGAGTGTGTAAATGAGCAGTTCTTC
CSVECVNEQFF
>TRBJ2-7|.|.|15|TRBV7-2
TGTGCCAGTAGCTTAGTTCGTCGGCCACCCTACGAGCAGTACTTC
CASSLVRRPPYEQYF
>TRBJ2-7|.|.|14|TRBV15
TGTGCCACCAGCAAGGGGGATAGCGGATACGAGCAGTACTTC
CATSKGDSGYEQYF